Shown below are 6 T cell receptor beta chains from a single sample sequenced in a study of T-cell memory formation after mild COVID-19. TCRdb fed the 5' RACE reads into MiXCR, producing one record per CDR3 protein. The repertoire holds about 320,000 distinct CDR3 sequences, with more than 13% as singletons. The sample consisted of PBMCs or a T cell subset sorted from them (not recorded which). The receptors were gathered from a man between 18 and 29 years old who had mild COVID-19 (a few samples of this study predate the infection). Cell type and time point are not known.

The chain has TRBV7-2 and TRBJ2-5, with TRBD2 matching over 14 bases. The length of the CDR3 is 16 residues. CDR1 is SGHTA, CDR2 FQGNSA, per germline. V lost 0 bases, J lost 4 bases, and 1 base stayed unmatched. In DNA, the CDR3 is TGTGCCAGCAGCTTAGCGGGGACTAGCGGGAGAGAGACCCAGTACTTC. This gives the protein CASSLAGTSGRETQYF.

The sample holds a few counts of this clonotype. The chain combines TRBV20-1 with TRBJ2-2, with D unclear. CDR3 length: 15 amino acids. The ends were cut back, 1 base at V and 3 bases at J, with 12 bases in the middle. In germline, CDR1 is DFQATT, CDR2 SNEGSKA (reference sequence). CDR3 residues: CSARVGQAYTGELFF. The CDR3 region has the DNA TGCAGTGCTAGAGTAGGCCAGGCGTACACCGGGGAGCTGTTTTTT.

CDR3 amino acids: CASSWDGSYEQYF. The CDR3 DNA reads TGTGCCAGCAGTTGGGACGGATCCTACGAGCAGTACTTC. V is TRBV12-3 or TRBV12-4 and J is TRBJ2-7; D assignment may be TRBD1 or TRBD2 (5 bases each). This CDR3 comprises 13 residues. Trimming removed 4 bases at V and 1 base at J, with 8 bases between.

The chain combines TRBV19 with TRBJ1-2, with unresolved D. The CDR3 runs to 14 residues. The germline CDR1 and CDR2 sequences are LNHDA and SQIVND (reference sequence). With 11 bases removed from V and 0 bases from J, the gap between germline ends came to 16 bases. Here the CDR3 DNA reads TGTGCCCGAATCCTCCGGGCGGCTAACTATGGCTACACCTTC. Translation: CARILRAANYGYTF.

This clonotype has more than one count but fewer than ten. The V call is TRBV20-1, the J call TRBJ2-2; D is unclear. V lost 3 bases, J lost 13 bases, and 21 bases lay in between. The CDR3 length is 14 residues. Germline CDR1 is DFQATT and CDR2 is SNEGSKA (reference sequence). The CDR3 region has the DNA TGCAGTGCTAGCCCCGCGAGCAGCTTTCGTGCGCTGTTTTTT. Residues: CSASPASSFRALFF.

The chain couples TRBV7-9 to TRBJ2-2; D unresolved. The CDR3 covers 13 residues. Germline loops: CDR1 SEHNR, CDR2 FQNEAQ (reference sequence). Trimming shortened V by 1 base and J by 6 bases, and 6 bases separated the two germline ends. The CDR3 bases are TGTGCCAGCAGCTTAGAATGGGCCGGGGAGCTGTTTTTT. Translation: CASSLEWAGELFF.